Shown below are 11 T cell receptor beta chains from a single sample sequenced in a study of graft-versus-host responses after intestinal transplantation (dated by TCRdb to the early 2020s). Library preparation used the immunoSEQ multiplex PCR assay. TCRdb provides this immuneACCESS table in a form limited to in-frame rearrangements. Some clones are lacking; in checked studies, under half of them reflect an unresolved V gene, and why the rest are absent is not known. The sample includes tens of thousands of clones, with around 94% observed a single time. Of the sample, roughly 0.71% is held by the ten largest clones. Here the sequenced sample was PBMCs, taken 16 days after intestinal transplant. The receptors stem from a human patient who received an intestinal transplant, so some T cells may come from the graft donor.

V usage is TRBV29-1 and J usage is TRBJ1-6; possible D gene TRBD1, 5 bases. This CDR3 spans 15 amino acids. Germline values: CDR1 SQVTM, CDR2 ANQGSEA. Trimming took 4 bases from V and 6 from J, leaving 16 bases between them. The CDR3 DNA is TGCAGCGTTGTACCCTCACAGGTGCGTAATTCACCCCTCCACTTT. Amino acids: CSVVPSQVRNSPLHF.

This sequence joins TRBV5-1 and TRBJ2-1; D is tentatively TRBD1 or TRBD2 (5 bases each). Trimming cost V 4 bases and J 2 bases, with 13 bases left between them. The CDR3 length is 15 residues. Germline values: CDR1 SGHRS, CDR2 YFSETQ. The CDR3 is CASSPRDGTYNEQFF. The CDR3, as DNA: TGCGCCAGCAGCCCCCGGGACGGAACCTACAATGAGCAGTTCTTC.

This chain connects TRBV28 to TRBJ2-1; 13 bases match TRBD2. V shed 6 bases, J shed 4 bases, and the junction held 3 bases outside the gene matches. From germline, CDR1 is MDHEN and CDR2 SYDVKM. The CDR3 is 15 residues long. CDR3 nucleotide sequence: TGTGCCAGCAGGCCGACTAGCGGGGGGTACAATGAGCAGTTCTTC. Its protein is CASRPTSGGYNEQFF.

The chain combines TRBV5-8 with TRBJ2-1, with D possibly being TRBD2 (6 bases). V lost 2 bases and J 0 bases, leaving 12 bases between the germline ends. The germline CDR1 and CDR2 sequences are SGHTS and YDEGEE. The length of the CDR3 is 16 residues. DNA of the CDR3: TGTGCCAGCAGCTTAGATCGCGGGAACTCCTACAATGAGCAGTTCTTC. This sequence encodes CASSLDRGNSYNEQFF.

Comment on this clone: An end of the junction does not agree with germline; a read error may underlie this. The chain carries TRBV7-7 and TRBJ2-1; D unresolved. The CDR3 length is 14 residues. Germline V gene data show CDR1 as SSHAT and CDR2 as FNYEAQ (reference sequence). Here the CDR3 reads CASSLDLGNNEQFF. The CDR3 DNA sequence: TGTGCTAGCAGCTTAGATCTGGGAAACAATGAGCAGTTCTTC.

The chain uses TRBV5-1 and TRBJ1-4, with TRBD1 matching 8 bases. CDR3 length equals 15 residues. Germline CDR1 and CDR2: SGHRS and YFSETQ. J lost 4 bases, V lost 1 base, and 3 bases had no gene match. CDR3 protein: CASSLWTGLNEKLFF. As DNA, the CDR3 is TGCGCCAGCAGCTTGTGGACAGGGCTTAATGAAAAACTGTTTTTT.

The chain has TRBV15 and TRBJ2-1, with D possibly matching TRBD2 (5 bases). From germline, CDR1 is LNHNV and CDR2 YYDKDF (reference sequence). Trimming took 2 bases from V and 5 from J, leaving 16 bases between them. This CDR3 has 16 residues. DNA for the CDR3: TGTGCCACCAGCAGACCTGGGGAGATCGGGCACAATGAGCAGTTCTTC. It specifies CATSRPGEIGHNEQFF. Looking up the rest from reference TRBV15 and TRBJ2-1 gives the full variable domain: DAMVIQNPRYQVTQFGKPVTLSCSQTLNHNVMYWYQQKSSQAPKLLFHYYDKDFNNEADTPDNFQSRRPNTSFCFLDIRSPGLGDTAMYLCATSRPGEIGHNEQFFGPGTRLTVL.

The gene calls are TRBV27 and TRBJ1-2; D is undetermined. Germline V gene sequence: CDR1 MNHEY, CDR2 SMNVEV (reference sequence). This CDR3 comprises 14 residues. V was shortened by 8 bases and J by 6 bases, with 19 bases between the two germline ends. CDR3 amino acids: CASSSRRAWDGYTF. CDR3 nucleotides: TGTGCCAGCTCCTCAAGGAGGGCCTGGGATGGCTACACCTTC.

The chain carries TRBV27 and TRBJ2-3; either TRBD1 or TRBD2 may supply D (5 bases each). The V gene's germline CDR1 is MNHEY and CDR2 SMNVEV (reference sequence). Between the trimmed V and J ends, which lost 3 bases and 3 bases, there was a span of 22 bases. The CDR3 length is 18 residues. CDR3 bases: TGTGCCAGCAGTTTCTCCTTCGGTCCTGGGGACGGGACAGATACGCAGTATTTT. Its translation: CASSFSFGPGDGTDTQYF.

This chain uses TRBV28 with TRBJ1-4; a possible D gene is TRBD1 (5 bases). V lost 8 bases to trimming and J lost 11 bases, with 21 bases between them. Per the germline V gene, CDR1 is MDHEN and CDR2 is SYDVKM. The CDR3 has 14 residues. CDR3 in amino acids: CASRLRGTGNKLFF. CDR3 sequence (DNA): TGTGCCAGCCGACTGCGAGGTACAGGAAACAAACTGTTTTTT.

The chain has TRBV5-4 and TRBJ2-3, with 9 bases matching TRBD2. The CDR3 runs 18 residues. In germline, CDR1 is SGHNT, CDR2 YYREEE (reference sequence). V shed 1 base, J shed 0 bases, and the junction held 9 bases outside the gene matches. The CDR3 nucleotides are TGTGCCAGCAGCTTGCCCCCACTAGCGGGCTTTAGCACAGATACGCAGTATTTT. This codes for CASSLPPLAGFSTDTQYF.